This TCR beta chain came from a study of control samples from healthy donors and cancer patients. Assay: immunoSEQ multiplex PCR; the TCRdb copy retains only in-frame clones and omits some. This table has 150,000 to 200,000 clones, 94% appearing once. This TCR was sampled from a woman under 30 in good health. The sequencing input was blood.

CDR3 amino acids: CASSYDGGTEAFF. The CDR3 DNA follows: TGTGCCAGCAGTTACGACGGGGGGACTGAAGCTTTCTTT. The V gene is TRBV6-6, the J gene TRBJ1-1; a possible D gene is TRBD1 (5 bases). Germline-derived CDR1 and CDR2 are MNHNY and SVGAGI (reference sequence). This CDR3 is 13 amino acids long. V was clipped by 2 bases and J by 5 bases, with 9 bases between them.